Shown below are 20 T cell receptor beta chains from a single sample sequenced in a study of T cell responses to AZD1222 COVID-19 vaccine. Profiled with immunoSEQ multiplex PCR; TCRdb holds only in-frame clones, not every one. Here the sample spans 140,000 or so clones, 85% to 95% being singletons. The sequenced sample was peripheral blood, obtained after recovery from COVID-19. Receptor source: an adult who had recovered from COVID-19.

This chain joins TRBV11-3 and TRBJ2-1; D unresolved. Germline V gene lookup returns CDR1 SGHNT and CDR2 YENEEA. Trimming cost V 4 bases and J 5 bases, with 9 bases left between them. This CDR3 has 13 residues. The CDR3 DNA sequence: TGTGCCAGCAGCTCAAGGAGAGACAATGAGCAGTTCTTC. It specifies CASSSRRDNEQFF.

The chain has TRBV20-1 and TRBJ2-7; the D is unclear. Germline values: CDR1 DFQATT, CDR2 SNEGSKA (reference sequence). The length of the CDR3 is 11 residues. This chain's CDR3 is CSTRRDYEQYF. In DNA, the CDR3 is TGCAGCACCCGGAGAGACTACGAGCAGTACTTC.

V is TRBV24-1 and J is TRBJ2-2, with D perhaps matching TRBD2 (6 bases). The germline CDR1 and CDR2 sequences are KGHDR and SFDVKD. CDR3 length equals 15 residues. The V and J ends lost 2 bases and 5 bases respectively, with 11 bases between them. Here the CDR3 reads CATSDSAGGTGELFF. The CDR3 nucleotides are TGTGCCACCAGTGATTCGGCAGGAGGGACCGGGGAGCTGTTTTTT.

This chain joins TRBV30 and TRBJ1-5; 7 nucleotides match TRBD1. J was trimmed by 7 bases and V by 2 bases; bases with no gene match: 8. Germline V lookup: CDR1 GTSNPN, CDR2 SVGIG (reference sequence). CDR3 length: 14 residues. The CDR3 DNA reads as TGTGCCTGGAGTACGGAGACAGGGCGGCAGCCCCAGCATTTT. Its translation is CAWSTETGRQPQHF.

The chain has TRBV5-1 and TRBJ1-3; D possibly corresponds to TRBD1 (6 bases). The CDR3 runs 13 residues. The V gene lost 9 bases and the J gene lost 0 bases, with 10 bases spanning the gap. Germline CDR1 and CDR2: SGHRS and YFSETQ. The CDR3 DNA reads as TGCGCCACCTCAGGGGACTCTGGAAACACCATATATTTT. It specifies CATSGDSGNTIYF.

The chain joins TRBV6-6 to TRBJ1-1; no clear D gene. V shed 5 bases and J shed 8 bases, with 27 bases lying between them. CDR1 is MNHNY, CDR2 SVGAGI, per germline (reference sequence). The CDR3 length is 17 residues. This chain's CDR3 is CASSPLLGIGRPSEAFF. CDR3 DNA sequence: TGTGCCAGCAGTCCCCTCCTCGGGATCGGGCGCCCCTCAGAAGCTTTCTTT.

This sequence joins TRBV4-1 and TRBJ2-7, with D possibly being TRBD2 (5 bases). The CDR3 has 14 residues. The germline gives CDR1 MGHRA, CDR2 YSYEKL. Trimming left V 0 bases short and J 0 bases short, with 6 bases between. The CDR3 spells CASSQDEGSYEQYF. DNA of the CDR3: TGCGCCAGCAGCCAAGATGAGGGCTCCTACGAGCAGTACTTC.

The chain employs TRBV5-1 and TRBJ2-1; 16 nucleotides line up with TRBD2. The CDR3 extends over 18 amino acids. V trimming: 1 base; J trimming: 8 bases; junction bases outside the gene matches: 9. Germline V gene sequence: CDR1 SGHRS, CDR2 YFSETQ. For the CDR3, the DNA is TGCGCCAGCAGCTTGTTCCATGGGACTAGCGGGAGGGGGGATGAGCAGTTCTTC. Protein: CASSLFHGTSGRGDEQFF.

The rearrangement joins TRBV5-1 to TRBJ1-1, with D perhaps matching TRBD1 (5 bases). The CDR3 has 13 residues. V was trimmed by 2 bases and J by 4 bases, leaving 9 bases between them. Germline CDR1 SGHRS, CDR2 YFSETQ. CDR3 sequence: CASSFGGTTEAFF. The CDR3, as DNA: TGCGCCAGCAGCTTTGGGGGAACCACTGAAGCTTTCTTT.

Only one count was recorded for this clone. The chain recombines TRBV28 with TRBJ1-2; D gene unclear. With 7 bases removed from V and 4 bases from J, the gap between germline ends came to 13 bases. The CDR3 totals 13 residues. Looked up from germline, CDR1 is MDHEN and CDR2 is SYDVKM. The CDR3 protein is CASTTRAIYGYTF. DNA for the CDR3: TGTGCCAGCACGACGAGGGCCATCTATGGCTACACCTTC.

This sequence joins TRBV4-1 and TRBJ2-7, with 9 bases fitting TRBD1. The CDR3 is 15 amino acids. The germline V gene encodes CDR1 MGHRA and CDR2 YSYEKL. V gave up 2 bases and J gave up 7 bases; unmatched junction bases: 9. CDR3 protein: CASSQSGTGSGEQYF. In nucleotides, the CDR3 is TGCGCCAGCAGCCAATCCGGGACAGGGTCGGGAGAGCAGTACTTC.

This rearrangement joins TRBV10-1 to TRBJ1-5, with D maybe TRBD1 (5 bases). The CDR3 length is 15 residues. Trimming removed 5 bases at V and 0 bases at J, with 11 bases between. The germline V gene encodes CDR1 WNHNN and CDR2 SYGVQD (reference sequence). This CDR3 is CASSKGGDSNQPQHF. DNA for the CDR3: TGCGCCAGCAGTAAGGGAGGGGATAGCAATCAGCCCCAGCATTTT.

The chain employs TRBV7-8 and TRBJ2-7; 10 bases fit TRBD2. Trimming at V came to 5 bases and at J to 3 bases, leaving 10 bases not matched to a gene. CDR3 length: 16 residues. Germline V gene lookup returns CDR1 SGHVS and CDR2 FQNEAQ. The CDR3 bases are TGTGCCAGCAGCATCAGCGGGACTAGCGAGATCTACGAGCAGTACTTC. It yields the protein CASSISGTSEIYEQYF.

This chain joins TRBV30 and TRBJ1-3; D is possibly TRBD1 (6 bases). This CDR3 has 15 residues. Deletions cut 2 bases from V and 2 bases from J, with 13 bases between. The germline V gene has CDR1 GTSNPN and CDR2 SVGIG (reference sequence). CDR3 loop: CAWSRDTFTGNTIYF. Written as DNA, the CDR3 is TGTGCCTGGAGTCGGGACACCTTTACTGGAAACACCATATATTTT.

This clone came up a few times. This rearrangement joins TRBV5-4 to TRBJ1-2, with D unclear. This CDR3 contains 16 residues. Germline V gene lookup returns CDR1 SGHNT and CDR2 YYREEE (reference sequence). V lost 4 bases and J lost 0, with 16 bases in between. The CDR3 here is CASSPGLTQPNYGYTF. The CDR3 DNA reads TGTGCCAGCAGCCCCGGCCTGACACAACCTAACTATGGCTACACCTTC. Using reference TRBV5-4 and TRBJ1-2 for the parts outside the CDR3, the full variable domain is ETGVTQSPTHLIKTRGQQVTLRCSSQSGHNTVSWYQQALGQGPQFIFQYYREEENGRGNFPPRFSGLQFPNYSSELNVNALELDDSALYLCASSPGLTQPNYGYTFGSGTRLTVV.

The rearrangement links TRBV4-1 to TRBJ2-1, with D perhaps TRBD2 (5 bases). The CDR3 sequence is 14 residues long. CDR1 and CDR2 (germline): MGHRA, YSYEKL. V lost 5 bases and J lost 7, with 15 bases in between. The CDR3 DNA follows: TGCGCCAGCAGCTCAATAGCGTCGCGGAATGAGCAGTTCTTC. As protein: CASSSIASRNEQFF.

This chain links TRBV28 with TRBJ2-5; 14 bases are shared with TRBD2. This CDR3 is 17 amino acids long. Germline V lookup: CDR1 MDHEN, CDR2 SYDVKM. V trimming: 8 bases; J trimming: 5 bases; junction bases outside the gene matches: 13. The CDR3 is CASSSGTSGRIVETQYF. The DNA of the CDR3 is TGTGCCAGCTCCTCCGGGACTAGCGGGAGAATAGTGGAGACCCAGTACTTC.

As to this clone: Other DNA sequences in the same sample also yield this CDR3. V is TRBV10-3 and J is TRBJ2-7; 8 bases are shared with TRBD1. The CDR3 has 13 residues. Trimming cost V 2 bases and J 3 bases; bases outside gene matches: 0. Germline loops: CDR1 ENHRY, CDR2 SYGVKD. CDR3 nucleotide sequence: TGTGCCATCAGTGAGGGACAGGGCTACGAGCAGTACTTC. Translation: CAISEGQGYEQYF.

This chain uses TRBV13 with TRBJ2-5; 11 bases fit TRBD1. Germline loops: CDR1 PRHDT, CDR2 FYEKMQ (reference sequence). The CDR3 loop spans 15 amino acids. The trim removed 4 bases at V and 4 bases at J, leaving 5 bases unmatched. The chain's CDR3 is CASSYGTGGGETQYF. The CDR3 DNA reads TGTGCCAGCAGCTACGGGACAGGGGGAGGAGAGACCCAGTACTTC.

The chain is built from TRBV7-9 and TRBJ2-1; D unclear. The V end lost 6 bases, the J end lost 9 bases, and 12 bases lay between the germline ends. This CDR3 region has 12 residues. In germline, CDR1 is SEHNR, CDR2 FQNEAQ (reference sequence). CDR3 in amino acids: CASSRNWGEQFF. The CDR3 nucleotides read TGTGCCAGCAGTAGGAACTGGGGTGAGCAGTTCTTC.